What follows are 32 T cell receptor beta chains derived from one specimen sequenced in a study of Ad26.COV2.S vaccination and SARS-CoV-2 variants (dated by TCRdb to 2020 to 2023). Preparation of the library involved the immunoSEQ multiplex PCR assay. TCRdb provides this immuneACCESS table in a form limited to in-frame rearrangements. Some clones are lacking; in checked studies, under half of them reflect an unresolved V gene, and why the rest are absent is not known. Here the sample has more than 300,000 clones; over 80% occur a single time. 2% to 2.5% of the sample rests with the top ten. Reading the label with the study, this specimen's treatment or condition is: around 19 received Ad26.COV2.S at low or high dose, single or two shots; several received placebo; per-sample allocation not given. Repertoires of vaccine and placebo recipients were sequenced from samples taken on day 63 after the first injection.

This sample comprised peripheral blood, obtained in a trial of Ad26.COV2.S vaccine versus placebo. These receptors were taken from a person between 18 and 59 years old who received the Ad26.COV2.S COVID-19 vaccine or a placebo.

This clone has a handful of counts. The V call is TRBV28, the J call TRBJ1-5, with 8 bases identical to TRBD1. There are 15 residues in the CDR3. V dropped 5 bases and J dropped 6; count of bases not matched to a gene: 9. CDR1 MDHEN and CDR2 SYDVKM come from the germline V gene. For the CDR3, the DNA is TGTGCCAGCAGTCCTCTAGACAGGGGTGTTCAGCCCCAGCATTTT. Its translation is CASSPLDRGVQPQHF.

The gene calls are TRBV7-5 and TRBJ2-7; the table assigns TRBD2, which was not confirmed against the DNA. TRBV7-5 is shown as a pseudogene. CDR3 length equals 12 residues. CDR3 nucleotides: TGTGTCACCCCTGGAGGGGCTAATGAGCAGTACTTC. Translating gives CVTPGGANEQYF.

The V and J genes are TRBV11-2 and TRBJ2-6; TRBD1 agrees at 7 bases. V gave up 11 bases and J gave up 0 bases; unmatched junction bases: 4. The germline V gene encodes CDR1 SGHAT and CDR2 FQNNGV. The CDR3 has 14 residues. In DNA form, the CDR3 reads TGTGCCGGGACAGATCGCTCTGGGGCCAACGTCCTGACTTTC. Its translation is CAGTDRSGANVLTF.

The chain has TRBV4-1 and TRBJ2-7, with TRBD1 matching over 8 bases. Germline-derived CDR1 and CDR2 are MGHRA and YSYEKL. V was clipped by 4 bases and J by 1 base; unmatched bases: 6. This CDR3 spans 15 amino acids. The CDR3 loop is CASSLRTGGSYEQYF. The CDR3 DNA reads TGCGCCAGCAGCCTCCGAACAGGGGGATCCTACGAGCAGTACTTC.

This chain connects TRBV11-1 to TRBJ1-2, with D hard to call. Germline CDR1 and CDR2: SGHAT and FQDESV (reference sequence). Trimming removed 5 bases from V and 2 bases from J, with 9 bases in between. This CDR3 region has 13 residues. CDR3 nucleotide sequence: TGTGCCAGCAGCCGTGGACGGAACTATGGCTACACCTTC. Translating gives CASSRGRNYGYTF.

The chain links TRBV9 to TRBJ2-1; D unresolved. The germline gives CDR1 SGDLS, CDR2 YYNGEE. V was clipped by 3 bases and J by 10 bases, with 14 bases between them. This CDR3 has 13 amino acids. The chain's CDR3 is CASSGLGKLEQFF. The CDR3 DNA follows: TGTGCCAGCAGCGGCCTAGGAAAACTCGAGCAGTTCTTC.

This clone was observed a handful of times. The chain combines TRBV19 with TRBJ2-7; D is possibly TRBD1 (6 bases). CDR3 length: 13 amino acids. The germline CDR1 and CDR2 sequences are LNHDA and SQIVND (reference sequence). V shed 8 bases and J shed 6 bases, with 17 bases lying between them. The DNA for the CDR3 is TGTGCCAGTGATACAGCAGGGGAAGCCGAGCAGTACTTC. Protein: CASDTAGEAEQYF. The full variable domain, its missing parts supplied by reference TRBV19 and TRBJ2-7, is DGGITQSPKYLFRKEGQNVTLSCEQNLNHDAMYWYRQDPGQGLRLIYYSQIVNDFQKGDIAEGYSVSREKKESFPLTVTSAQKNPTAFYLCASDTAGEAEQYFGPGTRLTVT.

The V gene is TRBV19, the J gene TRBJ2-1; D is perhaps TRBD2 (6 bases). Germline V gene sequence: CDR1 LNHDA, CDR2 SQIVND (reference sequence). This CDR3 is built from 15 residues. V shed 4 bases and J shed 7 bases, with 17 bases lying between them. The CDR3 DNA is TGTGCCAGTAGTACCTCCTGGGGGGTCAGGAATGAGCAGTTCTTC. This gives the protein CASSTSWGVRNEQFF. The whole variable domain, remainder taken from reference TRBV19 and TRBJ2-1, is DGGITQSPKYLFRKEGQNVTLSCEQNLNHDAMYWYRQDPGQGLRLIYYSQIVNDFQKGDIAEGYSVSREKKESFPLTVTSAQKNPTAFYLCASSTSWGVRNEQFFGPGTRLTVL.

The gene calls are TRBV29-1 and TRBJ2-5; 11 bases match TRBD1. The V gene's germline CDR1 is SQVTM and CDR2 ANQGSEA. The CDR3 length is 14 residues. Trimming removed 6 bases from V and 5 bases from J; junction bases left unmatched: 8. CDR3 bases: TGCAGCGTCGGACAGGGGGCTTGGGGGGAGACCCAGTACTTC. The encoded protein is CSVGQGAWGETQYF. Drawing the rest from reference TRBV29-1 and TRBJ2-5, the complete variable domain is SAVISQKPSRDICQRGTSLTIQCQVDSQVTMMFWYRQQPGQSLTLIATANQGSEATYESGFVIDKFPISRPNLTFSTLTVSNMSPEDSSIYLCSVGQGAWGETQYFGPGTRLLVL.

The CDR3: CASSLSGVGGNTIYF. The CDR3 nucleotides are TGTGCCAGCAGCCTCAGCGGGGTTGGTGGAAACACCATATATTTT. The chain joins TRBV6-6 to TRBJ1-3; D call uncertain. Germline-derived CDR1 and CDR2 are MNHNY and SVGAGI (reference sequence). Trimming took off 6 bases at V and 3 bases at J, with 15 bases between the two ends. The CDR3 sequence is 15 residues long.

The CDR3 nucleotides are TGTGCCAGCAGCGCCCGGGACGACGGAGAAGTTTCCCTCCACTTT. It encodes CASSARDDGEVSLHF. V usage is TRBV4-2 and J usage is TRBJ1-6; D perhaps matches TRBD1 (5 bases). This CDR3 comprises 15 residues. The ends were cut back, 5 bases at V and 14 bases at J, with 22 bases in the middle. Germline lookup yields CDR1 LGHNA and CDR2 YNFKEQ.

The chain is built from TRBV27 and TRBJ2-1; 13 positions match TRBD2. V lost 4 bases, J lost 7 bases, and 4 bases stayed unmatched. Germline values: CDR1 MNHEY, CDR2 SMNVEV (reference sequence). This CDR3 has 15 residues. The CDR3 DNA follows: TGTGCCAGCAGTTCTGGGACTAGCGGGGCTAATGAGCAGTTCTTC. Protein: CASSSGTSGANEQFF.

This clone was detected only a few times. J is TRBJ1-6 and V is TRBV7-9; 9 bases fit TRBD1. The CDR3 length is 16 residues. CDR1 and CDR2 from the germline V gene are SEHNR and FQNEAQ (reference sequence). V gave up 4 bases and J gave up 10 bases; unmatched junction bases: 11. The CDR3 DNA sequence: TGTGCCAGCAGCTGGGGACAGGGAGGGGTGGTGTCACCCCTCCACTTT. It encodes CASSWGQGGVVSPLHF.

The chain is built from TRBV28 and TRBJ2-5; TRBD2 matches 8 bases. The J segment lost 4 bases and the V segment lost 3 bases, leaving 4 bases of the junction unmatched. The CDR3 is made up of 14 amino acids. Germline assignment: CDR1 MDHEN and CDR2 SYDVKM. CDR3 sequence: CASSFPGGVETQYF. The CDR3 coding sequence is TGTGCCAGCAGTTTCCCGGGGGGGGTAGAGACCCAGTACTTC. Full variable domain (outside the CDR3, taken from reference TRBV28 and TRBJ2-5): DVKVTQSSRYLVKRTGEKVFLECVQDMDHENMFWYRQDPGLGLRLIYFSYDVKMKEKGDIPEGYSVSREKKERFSLILESASTNQTSMYLCASSFPGGVETQYFGPGTRLLVL.

The V and J genes are TRBV19 and TRBJ2-5; D possibly matches TRBD1 or TRBD2 (6 bases each). The CDR3 length is 13 residues. From germline, CDR1 is LNHDA and CDR2 SQIVND (reference sequence). Trimming took off 6 bases at V and 1 base at J, with 9 bases between the two ends. This CDR3 is CASSGGLQETQYF. The CDR3 DNA reads TGTGCCAGTAGCGGGGGCCTCCAAGAGACCCAGTACTTC.

This clone was detected once. The chain links TRBV12-3 or TRBV12-4 to TRBJ2-3; D uncertain. The CDR3 has 12 amino acids. V was clipped by 5 bases and J by 0 bases, with 3 bases between them. The CDR3 here is CASSASTDTQYF. DNA for the CDR3: TGTGCCAGCAGTGCTAGCACAGATACGCAGTATTTT.

The chain couples TRBV5-5 to TRBJ2-7; 7 bases align to TRBD1. Germline trimming cut 2 bases from V and 7 bases from J; bases unmatched to any gene: 9. The CDR3 consists of 14 residues. Germline CDR1 and CDR2: SGHKS and YYEKEE (reference sequence). The CDR3, as DNA: TGTGCCAGCAGCTTAGACAGGGTAGGAGGAGAGCAGTACTTC. Translation gives CASSLDRVGGEQYF.

The gene calls are TRBV24-1 and TRBJ2-6, with D tentatively TRBD1 (6 bases). Germline V lookup: CDR1 KGHDR, CDR2 SFDVKD. CDR3 length equals 20 residues. V was cut by 3 bases and J by 4 bases, with 24 bases left in between. In nucleotides, the CDR3 is TGTGCCACCAGTGATCCTTATGGGACACCCCTTGGTTCCGGGGCCAACGTCCTGACTTTC. This sequence encodes CATSDPYGTPLGSGANVLTF.

The chain recombines TRBV27 with TRBJ1-1; D unclear. Per the germline V gene, CDR1 is MNHEY and CDR2 is SMNVEV (reference sequence). This CDR3 spans 14 amino acids. Trimming removed 2 bases from V and 0 bases from J, with 7 bases in between. The CDR3 sequence: CASSLRDVNTEAFF. Written as DNA, the CDR3 is TGTGCCAGCAGTTTACGGGATGTGAACACTGAAGCTTTCTTT.

J is TRBJ1-5 and V is TRBV10-3; D perhaps matches TRBD1 (6 bases). The V end lost 6 bases, the J end lost 1 base, and 25 bases lay between the germline ends. Germline V gene sequence: CDR1 ENHRY, CDR2 SYGVKD. The CDR3 extends over 19 amino acids. CDR3 in amino acids: CAIRLPPGRGGGSNQPQHF. CDR3 DNA sequence: TGTGCCATCAGACTCCCCCCCGGGCGAGGGGGAGGGAGCAATCAGCCCCAGCATTTT.

V gene TRBV6-6 combines with J gene TRBJ1-6; weak D call: TRBD1 (6 bases). In germline, CDR1 is MNHNY, CDR2 SVGAGI (reference sequence). Trimming took off 6 bases at V and 2 bases at J, with 14 bases between the two ends. CDR3 length: 16 residues. CDR3 region: CASSRPGATYNSPLHF. The CDR3 DNA reads TGTGCCAGCAGCCGCCCAGGGGCGACCTATAATTCACCCCTCCACTTT.

The V call is TRBV24-1, the J call TRBJ2-3, with D tentatively TRBD2 (7 bases). Trimming took 4 bases from V and 0 from J, leaving 31 bases between them. The CDR3 is 22 residues long. Germline assignment: CDR1 KGHDR and CDR2 SFDVKD. The CDR3 loop is CATSDLSRGGGPLRQSTDTQYF. The DNA for the CDR3 is TGTGCCACCAGTGACCTCTCCCGGGGAGGGGGGCCCTTAAGACAAAGCACAGATACGCAGTATTTT.

This clone was counted once. The chain recombines TRBV27 with TRBJ1-1; TRBD1 might be the D (6 bases). The V end was cut by 1 base, the J end by 0 bases, with 12 bases between. The CDR3 has 16 amino acids. Germline V CDR1 and CDR2: MNHEY, SMNVEV (reference sequence). CDR3 protein: CASSLYGGSMNTEAFF. The CDR3 nucleotides are TGTGCCAGCAGTTTATATGGGGGCTCTATGAACACTGAAGCTTTCTTT.

The rearrangement uses TRBV5-5 and TRBJ1-4; no reliable D call. Trimming took off 0 bases at V and 4 bases at J, with 7 bases between the two ends. The CDR3 has 14 amino acids. Germline CDR1 and CDR2: SGHKS and YYEKEE (reference sequence). The DNA of the CDR3 is TGTGCCAGCAGCTTGGACAGCTATAATGAAAAACTGTTTTTT. It is translated as CASSLDSYNEKLFF.

The chain recombines TRBV29-1 with TRBJ1-2; D uncertain. Between the trimmed V and J ends, which lost 6 bases and 1 base, there was a span of 6 bases. The CDR3 extends over 11 amino acids. Germline V gene sequence: CDR1 SQVTM, CDR2 ANQGSEA. The CDR3 region has the DNA TGCAGCGTAACTTATAACTATGGCTACACCTTC. Amino acid sequence: CSVTYNYGYTF.

This clone was observed a handful of times. The V and J genes are TRBV19 and TRBJ1-6; D remains ambiguous. Trimming stripped 3 bases from V and 5 bases from J, with 11 bases between. Germline V gene sequence: CDR1 LNHDA, CDR2 SQIVND (reference sequence). CDR3 length equals 15 residues. DNA of the CDR3: TGTGCCAGTAGTATCGGCGGGTTGGATAATTCACCCCTCCACTTT. This codes for CASSIGGLDNSPLHF.

In this sample, this clone turned up once. The V gene is TRBV10-3, the J gene TRBJ2-5; possible D gene TRBD1, 5 bases. This CDR3 comprises 14 residues. V was cut by 3 bases and J by 2 bases, with 10 bases left in between. Germline CDR1 reads ENHRY; CDR2 reads SYGVKD. The CDR3 spells CAISDGRAQETQYF. CDR3 DNA sequence: TGTGCCATCAGTGACGGCAGGGCTCAAGAGACCCAGTACTTC.

The chain links TRBV11-3 to TRBJ2-5; unclear D gene. There are 15 residues in the CDR3. V was trimmed by 4 bases and J by 4 bases, leaving 16 bases between them. Looked up from germline, CDR1 is SGHNT and CDR2 is YENEEA. The CDR3 bases are TGTGCCAGCAGCTCTAGAAAGGACGGCACAGAGACCCAGTACTTC. It is translated as CASSSRKDGTETQYF.

This chain uses TRBV5-1 with TRBJ1-1, with a possible D match to TRBD1 (5 bases). This CDR3 comprises 16 residues. V shed 4 bases and J shed 2 bases, with 18 bases lying between them. Germline lookup yields CDR1 SGHRS and CDR2 YFSETQ. CDR3 amino acids: CASSRVGPGANTEAFF. CDR3 coding DNA: TGCGCCAGCAGCCGGGTGGGGCCAGGAGCAAACACTGAAGCTTTCTTT. Full variable domain (rest looked up from reference TRBV5-1 and TRBJ1-1): KAGVTQTPRYLIKTRGQQVTLSCSPISGHRSVSWYQQTPGQGLQFLFEYFSETQRNKGNFPGRFSGRQFSNSRSEMNVSTLELGDSALYLCASSRVGPGANTEAFFGQGTRLTVV.

The chain joins TRBV9 to TRBJ1-2, with a weak D call TRBD1 (5 bases). Trimming removed 0 bases from V and 7 bases from J, with 22 bases in between. Germline V lookup: CDR1 SGDLS, CDR2 YYNGEE. CDR3 length equals 17 residues. CDR3 protein: CASSVGAASWEGAGYTF. CDR3 DNA: TGTGCCAGCAGCGTAGGAGCGGCCTCTTGGGAAGGGGCTGGCTACACCTTC.

The rearrangement uses TRBV11-2 and TRBJ2-1; the match to TRBD2 covers 10 bases. Germline trimming cut 1 base from V and 6 bases from J; bases unmatched to any gene: 6. CDR3 length: 16 residues. Per the germline V gene, CDR1 is SGHAT and CDR2 is FQNNGV. The CDR3 DNA follows: TGTGCCAGCAGCTTAGTAGCGGGGGGCCTATTCAATGAGCAGTTCTTC. This gives the protein CASSLVAGGLFNEQFF.

This chain uses TRBV19 with TRBJ2-6; D gene ambiguous. This CDR3 has 16 amino acids. CDR1 and CDR2 from the germline V gene are LNHDA and SQIVND (reference sequence). Deletions cut 6 bases from V and 4 bases from J, with 16 bases between. The CDR3 nucleotides are TGTGCCAGTAGACCCGACCGGTCTTCAGGGGCCAACGTCCTGACTTTC. Residues: CASRPDRSSGANVLTF.